These 25 T cell receptor beta chains came from one sample sequenced in a study of blood T cell repertoires in COVID-19 (dated by TCRdb to 2019 to 2021). To prepare the library, the immunoSEQ multiplex PCR assay was applied. TCRdb stores this immuneACCESS table with in-frame sequences only. Part of the clones is absent; in the studies checked, under half of the shortfall reflects unresolved V genes, and no reason is known for the rest. Within this sample are about 210,000 clones, with 80% to 90% of them counted one time only. The top ten clonotypes cover about 10% of the sample. Material: peripheral blood. All receptors derive from a woman of 80 years or more with COVID-19, enrolled during active disease.

The V gene is TRBV27, the J gene TRBJ1-4; TRBD1 agrees at 8 bases. The trim removed 6 bases at V and 8 bases at J, leaving 8 bases unmatched. Germline V gene sequence: CDR1 MNHEY, CDR2 SMNVEV (reference sequence). The CDR3 has 14 residues. The CDR3 nucleotides read TGTGCCAGCAGGCGGACAGGGTTTAAAGAAAAACTGTTTTTT. Its translation: CASRRTGFKEKLFF. Using reference TRBV27 and TRBJ1-4 for the parts outside the CDR3, the full variable domain is EAQVTQNPRYLITVTGKKLTVTCSQNMNHEYMSWYRQDPGLGLRQIYYSMNVEVTDKGDVPEGYKVSRKEKRNFPLILESPSPNQTSLYFCASRRTGFKEKLFFGSGTQLSVL.

The chain joins TRBV5-4 to TRBJ2-5, with 11 nucleotides matching TRBD2. J gave up 6 bases and V 0 bases, and 7 bases lay outside the gene matches. The CDR3 has 16 residues. Germline V CDR1 and CDR2: SGHNT, YYREEE (reference sequence). CDR3 bases: TGTGCCAGCAGCTTGGCTAGCGGGGGGATTGGAAAGACCCAGTACTTC. This translates into CASSLASGGIGKTQYF.

The J gene is TRBJ2-2, the V gene TRBV7-9, with D possibly being TRBD1 (5 bases). This CDR3 region has 14 residues. Germline-derived CDR1 and CDR2 are SEHNR and FQNEAQ (reference sequence). The V end was cut by 5 bases, the J end by 4 bases, with 11 bases between. This CDR3 is CASSHDRITGELFF. The CDR3 coding sequence is TGTGCCAGCAGCCACGACAGAATCACCGGGGAGCTGTTTTTT.

The J gene is TRBJ1-1, the V gene TRBV18, with TRBD1 as a possible D gene (6 bases). Germline V lookup: CDR1 KGHSH, CDR2 LQKENI. V lost 8 bases and J lost 3, with 13 bases in between. There are 13 residues in the CDR3. In DNA form, the CDR3 reads TGTGCCAGCCGACAGGACCGCGACACTGAAGCTTTCTTT. It codes for CASRQDRDTEAFF.

The V and J genes are TRBV27 and TRBJ1-4; 9 positions agree with TRBD1. The CDR3 runs 14 residues. Germline V lookup: CDR1 MNHEY, CDR2 SMNVEV (reference sequence). Trimming at V came to 6 bases and at J to 3 bases, leaving 2 bases not matched to a gene. The CDR3 region has the DNA TGTGCCAGCAGGGGACAGGGCCCTAATGAAAAACTGTTTTTT. As protein: CASRGQGPNEKLFF.

The V gene is TRBV9, the J gene TRBJ2-1, with 7 bases identical to TRBD2. Germline V gene lookup returns CDR1 SGDLS and CDR2 YYNGEE. This CDR3 contains 15 residues. The trim removed 4 bases at V and 6 bases at J, leaving 10 bases unmatched. CDR3 amino acids: CASSPSGSGVNEQFF. DNA for the CDR3: TGTGCCAGCAGCCCCTCGGGGAGCGGGGTCAATGAGCAGTTCTTC.

This chain links TRBV5-8 with TRBJ2-3; D not certain. Per the germline V gene, CDR1 is SGHTS and CDR2 is YDEGEE. CDR3 size: 14 residues. Trimming cost V 3 bases and J 8 bases, with 16 bases left between them. Written as DNA, the CDR3 is TGTGCCAGCAGCTCCTTTTCGAACGGCGGTACGCAGTATTTT. Encoded protein: CASSSFSNGGTQYF.

Worth noting for this clone: Other DNA sequences in the sample encode the same CDR3. J is TRBJ2-5 and V is TRBV5-1, with TRBD1 matching over 8 bases. The germline V gene has CDR1 SGHRS and CDR2 YFSETQ. Trimming at V came to 4 bases and at J to 3 bases, leaving 5 bases not matched to a gene. This CDR3 region has 14 residues. CDR3 region: CASSPGQGKETQYF. In DNA, the CDR3 is TGCGCCAGCAGCCCAGGACAGGGTAAAGAGACCCAGTACTTC.

The chain combines TRBV6-2 or TRBV6-3 with TRBJ1-2; TRBD1 agrees at 8 bases. The trim removed 2 bases at V and 4 bases at J, leaving 3 bases unmatched. This CDR3 contains 14 residues. The V gene's germline CDR1 is MNHEY and CDR2 SVGEGT. The CDR3 DNA reads TGTGCCAGCAGTTACCGGGACAGGCCCTATGGCTACACCTTC. Translating gives CASSYRDRPYGYTF.

CDR3 protein: CASSLGGSGTDTQYF. DNA of the CDR3: TGCGCCAGCAGCTTGGGCGGGAGTGGCACAGATACGCAGTATTTT. V is TRBV5-1 and J is TRBJ2-3; 7 bases are shared with TRBD2. CDR1 and CDR2 (germline): SGHRS, YFSETQ. Trimming cost V 0 bases and J 1 base; bases outside gene matches: 2. The CDR3 is made up of 15 amino acids.

The chain is built from TRBV6-5 and TRBJ2-3; possible D gene TRBD2, 5 bases. CDR3 length: 14 amino acids. Trimming took off 6 bases at V and 3 bases at J, with 13 bases between the two ends. CDR1 and CDR2 (germline): MNHEY, SVGAGI. The CDR3 here is CASRRVLETDTQYF. CDR3 nucleotides: TGTGCCAGCAGGAGGGTCCTAGAAACAGATACGCAGTATTTT.

This chain links TRBV25-1 with TRBJ1-3, with a tentative D call TRBD1 (5 bases). Germline V gene lookup returns CDR1 MGHDK and CDR2 SYGVNS. This CDR3 is 13 amino acids long. V gave up 3 bases and J gave up 7 bases, with 10 bases separating them. CDR3 residues: CASSEGGSNTIYF. CDR3 in DNA: TGTGCCAGCAGTGAGGGGGGGTCGAACACCATATATTTT.

The chain uses TRBV10-3 and TRBJ1-2; TRBD1 matches 9 bases. The CDR3 spans 14 residues. Trimming removed 7 bases from V and 2 bases from J; junction bases left unmatched: 5. Germline CDR1 reads ENHRY; CDR2 reads SYGVKD. CDR3 region: CAITRGQGNYGYTF. The CDR3 DNA reads TGTGCCATCACCCGAGGACAGGGGAACTATGGCTACACCTTC.

This chain joins TRBV5-1 and TRBJ2-2; D unclear. The germline V gene encodes CDR1 SGHRS and CDR2 YFSETQ. CDR3 size: 13 residues. Trimming removed 3 bases from V and 6 bases from J, with 9 bases in between. In nucleotides, the CDR3 is TGCGCCAGCAGCTCGGAGCCCGCCGGGGAGCTGTTTTTT. Translated, it gives CASSSEPAGELFF.

CDR3 protein: CASRSQGQLNEQFF. As DNA, the CDR3 is TGTGCCAGCAGATCCCAGGGACAGTTAAATGAGCAGTTCTTC. The J gene is TRBJ2-1, the V gene TRBV6-5; TRBD1 matches 7 bases. This CDR3 has 14 amino acids. Germline CDR1 MNHEY, CDR2 SVGAGI. The ends lost 6 bases at V and 7 bases at J; junction bases unmatched: 9.

This rearrangement joins TRBV14 to TRBJ1-5; D unclear. CDR1 and CDR2 (germline): SGHDN, FVKESK. Trimming took off 3 bases at V and 3 bases at J, with 6 bases between the two ends. The CDR3 extends over 13 amino acids. The CDR3 spells CASSQGVNQPQHF. CDR3 DNA: TGTGCCAGCAGCCAGGGCGTCAATCAGCCCCAGCATTTT.

V and J are TRBV5-1 and TRBJ1-1, with D possibly being TRBD1 (6 bases). The V end was cut by 6 bases, the J end by 1 base, with 13 bases between. This CDR3 has 14 amino acids. CDR1 is SGHRS and CDR2 is YFSETQ in the germline V gene. In DNA, the CDR3 is TGCGCCAGCACCCCCATGGGGGCGAACACTGAAGCTTTCTTT. It is translated as CASTPMGANTEAFF. The full variable domain, rest sourced from reference TRBV5-1 and TRBJ1-1, is KAGVTQTPRYLIKTRGQQVTLSCSPISGHRSVSWYQQTPGQGLQFLFEYFSETQRNKGNFPGRFSGRQFSNSRSEMNVSTLELGDSALYLCASTPMGANTEAFFGQGTRLTVV.

The rearrangement uses TRBV7-9 and TRBJ1-4; maybe TRBD1 (5 bases). V was cut by 5 bases and J by 13 bases, with 14 bases left in between. The length of the CDR3 is 12 residues. Germline assignment: CDR1 SEHNR and CDR2 FQNEAQ (reference sequence). In nucleotides, the CDR3 is TGTGCCAGCAGCCTCGGGCCCGGGGGACTGTTTTTT. Translating it yields CASSLGPGGLFF.

This sequence joins TRBV7-9 and TRBJ2-6, with TRBD1 matching 9 bases. The CDR3 runs to 17 residues. Germline V CDR1 and CDR2: SEHNR, FQNEAQ (reference sequence). Trimming cost V 6 bases and J 1 base; bases outside gene matches: 7. This CDR3 is CASSVDRGYSGANVLTF. In DNA, the CDR3 is TGTGCCAGCAGTGTTGACAGGGGGTATTCTGGGGCCAACGTCCTGACTTTC.

The chain has TRBV18 and TRBJ1-5; 9 bases match TRBD1. This CDR3 is built from 17 residues. Germline V gives CDR1 KGHSH, CDR2 LQKENI. With V trimmed by 6 bases and J by 4 bases, 13 bases remained unmatched. The CDR3 region has the DNA TGTGCCAGCTCCCCTCAAGAGCGGACAGGGGTGAATCAGCCCCAGCATTTT. This codes for CASSPQERTGVNQPQHF.

The rearrangement links TRBV6-2 or TRBV6-3 to TRBJ1-5; unclear D gene. The CDR3 has 16 residues. Trimming cost V 6 bases and J 4 bases, with 19 bases left between them. From germline, CDR1 is MNHEY and CDR2 SVGEGT. CDR3 nucleotide sequence: TGTGCCAGCAGCCCAATCGGACTGATGGTTAATCAGCCCCAGCATTTT. Translation gives CASSPIGLMVNQPQHF.

The chain recombines TRBV11-2 with TRBJ2-3, with D possibly TRBD1 on 6 matching bases. Germline-derived CDR1 and CDR2 are SGHAT and FQNNGV. Trimming left V 2 bases short and J 8 bases short, with 17 bases between. The length of the CDR3 is 15 residues. DNA of the CDR3: TGTGCCAGCAGCTTAAGAGTTGTGGGGGCTACTACGCAGTATTTT. Residues: CASSLRVVGATTQYF. Full variable domain (remainder filled in from reference TRBV11-2 and TRBJ2-3): EAGVAQSPRYKIIEKRQSVAFWCNPISGHATLYWYQQILGQGPKLLIQFQNNGVVDDSQLPKDRFSAERLKGVDSTLKIQPAKLEDSAVYLCASSLRVVGATTQYFGPGTRLTVL.

The table lists this clone with a count of one. This rearrangement joins TRBV6-2 or TRBV6-3 to TRBJ2-5; TRBD2 agrees at 9 bases. With V trimmed by 1 base and J by 2 bases, 11 bases remained unmatched. Germline CDR1 reads MNHEY; CDR2 reads SVGEGT. The length of the CDR3 is 18 residues. The chain's CDR3 is CASSYYRAGGWGQETQYF. As DNA, the CDR3 is TGTGCCAGCAGTTACTATCGAGCGGGGGGCTGGGGTCAAGAGACCCAGTACTTC.

The V call is TRBV3-1 (or the pseudogene TRBV3-2), the J call TRBJ1-5; weak D call: TRBD1 (5 bases). V was cut by 3 bases and J by 0 bases, with 9 bases left in between. There are 15 residues in the CDR3. CDR1 is LGHDT and CDR2 is YNNKEL in the germline V gene (reference sequence). CDR3 sequence: CASSHGHDSNQPQHF. CDR3 bases: TGTGCCAGCAGCCATGGACATGATAGCAATCAGCCCCAGCATTTT.

This chain uses TRBV18 with TRBJ2-7, with D possibly matching TRBD1 (7 bases). The CDR3 sequence is 13 residues long. Trimming took off 5 bases at V and 3 bases at J, with 11 bases between the two ends. Germline V CDR1 and CDR2: KGHSH, LQKENI. The CDR3 region is CASSVRDSYEQYV. CDR3 bases: TGTGCCAGCTCAGTGCGGGACAGCTACGAGCAGTACGTC.